The present TCR beta chain was sequenced within a study of metastatic and nonmetastatic thyroid tumors. The overall study: Comparative analysis of repertoires was undertaken across blood and tumor or nodule tissue obtained from malignant and benign thyroid patients.

V shed 0 bases and J shed 6 bases, with 9 bases lying between them. The CDR3 sequence is 13 residues long. Germline values: CDR1 SGHRS, CDR2 YFSETQ. Not a single patient had been given any form of treatment at any point before undergoing thyroid surgery. Overall study results and limits: For both blood and tumor, malignant thyroid tumors reportedly showed significantly higher TCR beta diversity than benign nodules did.

Using MiXCR, TCRdb reanalyzed the PCR reads. The repertoire holds about 38,000 clones, with around half as singletons. Details on this clone: Its target is unknown.

The sequence came from a male donor with papillary thyroid cancer or a benign thyroid nodule (not recorded which). Some clones in this sample may be carry-over from other donors' samples. Sequenced material: tumor tissue. The rearrangement links TRBV5-1 to TRBJ1-2, with no clear D. The CDR3 sequence is CASSLEGRDGYTF. In DNA form, the CDR3 reads TGCGCCAGCAGCTTGGAGGGAAGGGATGGCTACACCTTC.